This entry features one T cell receptor (beta chain) sequence. Antigen: not known. This record belongs to a study of cytomegalovirus exposure and HLA in healthy donors. Study observations and caveats: Rarity held for most TCR sequences, but there were some public TCRs that occurred in many donors. In a later analysis, HLA-C alleles had the fewest associated TCRs, DRB1 alleles the most.

PCR employed 60 Vbeta and 13 Jbeta primers. In the authors' methods: Among the unique TCR beta chains that a later analysis counted, about 85 million in all, 10 million to 14 million were shared. The assay was immunoSEQ multiplex PCR, and TCRdb's table has in-frame clones only and misses some. V, J and clone size are taken as reported in that table, and D and trimming were inferred from the DNA itself. The sample lists some 190,000 clones; more than 75% were seen once. This TCR was sampled from a woman aged 25 to 39 in good health and CMV-seropositive. Sequencing was carried out using PBMCs.

The CDR3 DNA reads TGTGCCTGGGATTTTCAGGGAGGGGAGACCCAGTACTTC. Translated, it gives CAWDFQGGETQYF. This rearrangement joins TRBV30 to TRBJ2-5, with 7 nucleotides matching TRBD2. The junction had 8 bases not matched to a gene; V was cut back by 5 bases and J by 5 bases. This CDR3 comprises 13 residues. Germline V gene data show CDR1 as GTSNPN and CDR2 as SVGIG (reference sequence).